The 27 T cell receptor beta chains in this list originate from one sample, sequenced in a study of CD8+CD57+ T cells in acquired aplastic anemia. The use of genomic DNA as template underpinned the TCR beta VDJ and CDR3 profiling. TCRdb re-called the reads through MiXCR, storing one row per CDR3 protein. Seen here are under 250,000 distinct CDR3 sequences, about a third observed once, and the top ten hold 1.1%. What was sequenced was sorted CD4+, CD8+, or CD8+CD57+ T cells (not recorded which) from PBMCs. These receptors were obtained from a human donor in good health, serving as a control.

This clonotype was counted ten times or more. The V gene is TRBV5-1, the J gene TRBJ1-2; tentatively, D is TRBD1 (5 bases). V dropped 4 bases and J dropped 4 bases, with 11 bases sitting between them. The CDR3 loop spans 13 amino acids. Per the germline V gene, CDR1 is SGHRS and CDR2 is YFSETQ. This CDR3 reads CASSETAAYGYTF. Here the CDR3 DNA reads TGCGCCAGCAGCGAGACAGCGGCCTATGGCTACACCTTC. The full variable domain, with the rest looked up from reference TRBV5-1 and TRBJ1-2, is KAGVTQTPRYLIKTRGQQVTLSCSPISGHRSVSWYQQTPGQGLQFLFEYFSETQRNKGNFPGRFSGRQFSNSRSEMNVSTLELGDSALYLCASSETAAYGYTFGSGTRLTVV.

This chain uses TRBV20-1 with TRBJ2-7; 8 bases line up with TRBD1. The CDR3 runs 13 residues. V lost 5 bases and J lost 5; bases outside the gene matches: 8. Germline V gene lookup returns CDR1 DFQATT and CDR2 SNEGSKA (reference sequence). CDR3 sequence: CSAGRDRKNEQYF. In DNA form, the CDR3 reads TGCAGTGCTGGCCGGGACAGGAAAAACGAGCAGTACTTC.

This clonotype was picked up one time. The chain recombines TRBV29-1 with TRBJ1-1; 7 bases line up with TRBD1. Trimming took 0 bases from V and 4 from J; bases not matched to a gene: 14. The CDR3 loop spans 17 amino acids. Per germline, CDR1 SQVTM and CDR2 ANQGSEA. The CDR3 nucleotides are TGCAGCGTTGAAGATGAGGTTTCTACAGGGGTAGGCACTGAAGCTTTCTTT. This sequence encodes CSVEDEVSTGVGTEAFF. Looking up the rest from reference TRBV29-1 and TRBJ1-1 gives the full variable domain: SAVISQKPSRDICQRGTSLTIQCQVDSQVTMMFWYRQQPGQSLTLIATANQGSEATYESGFVIDKFPISRPNLTFSTLTVSNMSPEDSSIYLCSVEDEVSTGVGTEAFFGQGTRLTVV.

This clonotype was counted at least ten times. The genes are TRBV2 and TRBJ2-1, with 11 bases identical to TRBD2. CDR1 and CDR2 (germline): SNHLY, FYNNEI. The CDR3 length is 14 residues. V shed 4 bases and J 9 bases; nucleotides not matched to a gene: 5. As DNA, the CDR3 is TGTGCCAGCAGTGTACTAGCGGGAGATAGTGAGCAGTTCTTC. Its translation: CASSVLAGDSEQFF.

This clonotype was detected many times. This chain uses TRBV19 with TRBJ2-7; 9 nucleotides align to TRBD1. The germline gives CDR1 LNHDA, CDR2 SQIVND (reference sequence). J gave up 0 bases and V 5 bases, and 11 bases lay outside the gene matches. The CDR3 extends over 17 amino acids. The CDR3, as DNA: TGTGCCAGTAGTCTCAGGATTGGACAGGGGACCTCCTACGAGCAGTACTTC. This translates into CASSLRIGQGTSYEQYF.

The gene calls are TRBV5-1 and TRBJ2-1; 7 nucleotides match TRBD1. After removal of 0 bases from V and 9 bases from J, the junction contained 9 bases not matched to a gene. There are 15 residues in the CDR3. Germline V gene sequence: CDR1 SGHRS, CDR2 YFSETQ. In nucleotides, the CDR3 is TGCGCCAGCAGCTTGGGATTTGGGACAGACCCTGAGCAGTTCTTC. This encodes CASSLGFGTDPEQFF.

This clonotype occurred many times. The chain employs TRBV7-8 and TRBJ2-7; the D gene is possibly TRBD2 (5 bases). V lost 4 bases and J 3 bases, leaving 10 bases between the germline ends. CDR1 and CDR2 from the germline V gene are SGHVS and FQNEAQ. CDR3 length: 13 amino acids. The CDR3 nucleotides are TGTGCCAGCAGCTACGGGGAGTTCTACGAGCAGTACTTC. Amino acids: CASSYGEFYEQYF.

The CDR3 spells CASSFLPGGGSEKLFF. The DNA of the CDR3 is TGTGCCAGCAGCTTTTTACCAGGGGGCGGCAGTGAAAAACTGTTTTTT. This rearrangement joins TRBV7-9 to TRBJ1-4; 8 bases line up with TRBD1. V lost 3 bases to trimming and J lost 7 bases; unmatched junction nucleotides: 10. This CDR3 has 16 amino acids. Germline assignment: CDR1 SEHNR and CDR2 FQNEAQ (reference sequence).

This clonotype was picked up many times. The chain employs TRBV20-1 and TRBJ1-2, with 8 positions matching TRBD1. The CDR3 spans 16 residues. Germline V gene sequence: CDR1 DFQATT, CDR2 SNEGSKA (reference sequence). The V gene end was trimmed by 4 bases and the J gene end by 0 bases; junction bases not matched to a gene: 10. Here the CDR3 reads CSAKGQGDRANYGYTF. CDR3 coding DNA: TGCAGTGCTAAAGGACAGGGAGACCGAGCTAACTATGGCTACACCTTC.

The table lists this clonotype with many counts. The V and J genes are TRBV7-2 and TRBJ1-6, with D perhaps matching TRBD1 (5 bases). CDR3 length equals 15 residues. Per germline, CDR1 SGHTA and CDR2 FQGNSA. V gave up 6 bases and J gave up 10 bases, with 19 bases separating them. CDR3 sequence reads: CASSQRGYLASPLHF. For the CDR3, the DNA is TGTGCCAGCAGTCAAAGGGGATACCTTGCATCACCCCTCCACTTT.

This clonotype was seen repeatedly, ten times or more. The chain combines TRBV19 with TRBJ1-2, with TRBD1 matching over 8 bases. V trimming: 7 bases; J trimming: 4 bases; junction bases outside the gene matches: 5. Germline values: CDR1 LNHDA, CDR2 SQIVND (reference sequence). This CDR3 contains 13 residues. The CDR3 region is CASTETGAYGYTF. The CDR3 coding sequence is TGTGCCAGTACCGAGACAGGGGCCTATGGCTACACCTTC.

This clonotype appeared many times. V is TRBV15 and J is TRBJ2-1, with 8 bases matching TRBD2. V lost 0 bases and J lost 10; bases outside the gene matches: 14. Per germline, CDR1 LNHNV and CDR2 YYDKDF (reference sequence). The CDR3 has 17 amino acids. CDR3 nucleotides: TGTGCCACCAGCAGAGATTCTTTTCGGGGGGGCCAGACGGAGCAGTTCTTC. This encodes CATSRDSFRGGQTEQFF.

This clonotype was detected many times. The rearrangement uses TRBV25-1 and TRBJ2-3; 10 bases are a match to TRBD2. J lost 5 bases, V lost 2 bases, and 4 bases had no gene match. Germline V lookup: CDR1 MGHDK, CDR2 SYGVNS. This CDR3 is 15 amino acids long. For the CDR3, the DNA is TGTGCCAGCAGTGAAAGCGGGGGGGCCGGAGATACGCAGTATTTT. This encodes CASSESGGAGDTQYF.

The chain carries TRBV2 and TRBJ2-1, with 13 bases that match TRBD2. CDR1 is SNHLY, CDR2 FYNNEI, per germline. The CDR3 covers 18 residues. Germline trimming cut 5 bases from V and 4 bases from J; bases unmatched to any gene: 11. DNA for the CDR3: TGTGCCAGCAGTAAGACTAGCGGGGGGCGGTGGGAATACAATGAGCAGTTCTTC. The encoded protein is CASSKTSGGRWEYNEQFF.

Comments on this clonotype: Being one base from a much bigger clone, this may be a read error. Written as DNA, the CDR3 is TGTGCCATCCGGGATGGGGGGAACTGTGGCTACACCTTC. This translates into CAIRDGGNCGYTF. This chain links TRBV10-3 with TRBJ1-2; TRBD1 might be the D (5 bases). The CDR3 is 13 amino acids. The V gene's germline CDR1 is ENHRY and CDR2 SYGVKD.

This clonotype was picked up many times. CDR3 in amino acids: CSASRGGVNTEAFF. CDR3 nucleotide sequence: TGCAGTGCTAGTAGAGGGGGAGTGAACACTGAAGCTTTCTTT. J is TRBJ1-1 and V is TRBV20-1; D perhaps matches TRBD1 (6 bases). V lost 3 bases and J lost 0, with 11 bases in between. The germline gives CDR1 DFQATT, CDR2 SNEGSKA (reference sequence). The length of the CDR3 is 14 residues.

This clonotype was recorded many times. The chain recombines TRBV7-9 with TRBJ1-5; no definite D call. Germline CDR1 SEHNR, CDR2 FQNEAQ (reference sequence). CDR3 length equals 15 residues. V was clipped by 3 bases and J by 4 bases, with 13 bases between them. CDR3 loop: CASSFKRVSNQPQHF. The CDR3 DNA reads TGTGCCAGCAGCTTTAAAAGGGTTTCTAATCAGCCCCAGCATTTT.

This clonotype occurred many times. The chain has TRBV3-1 and TRBJ1-6; no firm D call. Germline loops: CDR1 LGHDT, CDR2 YNNKEL (reference sequence). The germline V and J ends were trimmed by 1 base and 15 bases, with 13 bases remaining between them. CDR3 length equals 13 residues. The CDR3 region is CASSQGLLSSLHF. DNA of the CDR3: TGTGCCAGCAGCCAAGGTTTGCTCAGCAGCCTCCACTTT.

This chain links TRBV7-9 with TRBJ2-7; possible D gene TRBD1, 5 bases. Germline CDR1 is SEHNR and CDR2 is FQNEAQ (reference sequence). CDR3 length: 14 residues. V was clipped by 3 bases and J by 5 bases, with 14 bases between them. This chain's CDR3 is CASSFLRQFDEQYF. The CDR3 bases are TGTGCCAGCAGCTTCCTGAGACAGTTCGACGAGCAGTACTTC.

Of note for this clonotype: The junction departs from germline at one end; a sequencing error may be responsible. V and J are TRBV24-1 and TRBJ2-5; 8 bases are a match to TRBD1. Germline values: CDR1 KGHDR, CDR2 SFDVKD. The CDR3 extends over 14 amino acids. CDR3 region: CAASEGQGRETQYF. The CDR3, as DNA: TGTGCCGCCAGTGAAGGACAGGGCCGGGAGACCCAGTACTTC.

The table lists this clonotype with a few counts. The junction departs from the called germline gene at one end, perhaps through a read error. The chain has TRBV30 and TRBJ2-1; 10 bases map to TRBD2. In germline, CDR1 is GTSNPN, CDR2 SVGIG (reference sequence). The CDR3 has 12 amino acids. The CDR3 nucleotides read TGTGCCTGGAGTGATATAGCGGGAGGTCGGCTCTTC. This encodes CAWSDIAGGRLF.

V and J are TRBV14 and TRBJ1-2, with D maybe TRBD1 (5 bases). CDR1 and CDR2 from the germline V gene are SGHDN and FVKESK. The CDR3 sequence is 14 residues long. Trimming shortened V by 5 bases and J by 10 bases, and 20 bases separated the two germline ends. The CDR3 spells CASSLFVQDPFYTF. The CDR3 nucleotides read TGTGCCAGCAGCTTATTCGTACAGGACCCTTTCTACACCTTC.

This clonotype was recorded at least ten times. The chain uses TRBV29-1 and TRBJ1-2, with D maybe TRBD1 (5 bases). The germline V gene has CDR1 SQVTM and CDR2 ANQGSEA. V shed 6 bases and J shed 0 bases, with 14 bases lying between them. This CDR3 has 14 residues. CDR3 sequence: CSVEGRIANYGYTF. CDR3 coding DNA: TGCAGCGTGGAGGGACGGATAGCTAACTATGGCTACACCTTC. Using reference TRBV29-1 and TRBJ1-2 for the parts outside the CDR3, the full variable domain is SAVISQKPSRDICQRGTSLTIQCQVDSQVTMMFWYRQQPGQSLTLIATANQGSEATYESGFVIDKFPISRPNLTFSTLTVSNMSPEDSSIYLCSVEGRIANYGYTFGSGTRLTVV.

This clonotype was seen a handful of times. The genes are TRBV10-3 and TRBJ2-3; 8 bases are shared with TRBD1. Trimming at V came to 5 bases and at J to 1 base, leaving 8 bases not matched to a gene. Germline CDR1 is ENHRY and CDR2 is SYGVKD. This CDR3 contains 16 residues. CDR3 loop: CAISSNPGQGTDTQYF. DNA of the CDR3: TGTGCCATCAGTAGTAATCCGGGACAGGGCACAGATACGCAGTATTTT.

In the case of this clonotype: Since a much larger clone is just one base distant, this may be a read error. The J gene is TRBJ2-3, the V gene TRBV6-2 or TRBV6-3; D may correspond to TRBD1 or TRBD2 (5 bases each). Near its end, the DNA agrees better with TRBJ2-5, so the J call may be wrong. The CDR3 has 11 amino acids. In germline, CDR1 is MNHEY, CDR2 SVGEGT. DNA for the CDR3: TGTGCCAGCAGTTACGGGGGGACCCAGTACTTC. Encoded protein: CASSYGGTQYF.

The chain combines TRBV24-1 with TRBJ1-1; 9 bases line up with TRBD1. This CDR3 spans 14 amino acids. Germline V gives CDR1 KGHDR, CDR2 SFDVKD. The V gene end was trimmed by 7 bases and the J gene end by 7 bases; junction bases not matched to a gene: 9. CDR3 protein: CATSNRGQYSEAFF. CDR3 DNA: TGTGCCACCAGCAACAGGGGGCAATACAGTGAAGCTTTCTTT.

This clonotype was recorded many times. The chain employs TRBV5-1 and TRBJ1-6; tentative D call: TRBD1 (6 bases). The CDR3 loop spans 15 amino acids. Trimming took 3 bases from V and 6 from J, leaving 13 bases between them. Looked up from germline, CDR1 is SGHRS and CDR2 is YFSETQ. CDR3: CASSSGVSGNSPLHF. The CDR3 bases are TGCGCCAGCAGCTCAGGGGTATCGGGTAATTCACCCCTCCACTTT. The variable domain in full, completed from reference TRBV5-1 and TRBJ1-6, reads KAGVTQTPRYLIKTRGQQVTLSCSPISGHRSVSWYQQTPGQGLQFLFEYFSETQRNKGNFPGRFSGRQFSNSRSEMNVSTLELGDSALYLCASSSGVSGNSPLHFGNGTRLTVT.